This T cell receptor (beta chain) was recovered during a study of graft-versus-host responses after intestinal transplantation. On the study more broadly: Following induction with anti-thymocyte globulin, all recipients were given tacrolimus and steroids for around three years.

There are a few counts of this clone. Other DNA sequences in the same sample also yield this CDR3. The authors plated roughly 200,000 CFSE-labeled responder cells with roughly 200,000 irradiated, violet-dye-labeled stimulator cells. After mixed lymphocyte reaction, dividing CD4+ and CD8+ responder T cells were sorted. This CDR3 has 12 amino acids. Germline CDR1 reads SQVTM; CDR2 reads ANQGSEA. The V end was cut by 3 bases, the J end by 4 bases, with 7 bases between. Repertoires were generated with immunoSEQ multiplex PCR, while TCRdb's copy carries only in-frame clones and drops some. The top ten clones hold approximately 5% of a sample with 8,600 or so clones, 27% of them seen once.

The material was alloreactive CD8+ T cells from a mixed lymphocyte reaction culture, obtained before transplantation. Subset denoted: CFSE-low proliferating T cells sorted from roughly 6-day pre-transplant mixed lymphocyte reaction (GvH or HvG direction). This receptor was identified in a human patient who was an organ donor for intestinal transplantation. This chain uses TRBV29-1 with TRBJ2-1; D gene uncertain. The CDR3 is CSVEVRYNEQFF. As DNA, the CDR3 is TGCAGCGTTGAGGTTAGGTACAATGAGCAGTTCTTC.